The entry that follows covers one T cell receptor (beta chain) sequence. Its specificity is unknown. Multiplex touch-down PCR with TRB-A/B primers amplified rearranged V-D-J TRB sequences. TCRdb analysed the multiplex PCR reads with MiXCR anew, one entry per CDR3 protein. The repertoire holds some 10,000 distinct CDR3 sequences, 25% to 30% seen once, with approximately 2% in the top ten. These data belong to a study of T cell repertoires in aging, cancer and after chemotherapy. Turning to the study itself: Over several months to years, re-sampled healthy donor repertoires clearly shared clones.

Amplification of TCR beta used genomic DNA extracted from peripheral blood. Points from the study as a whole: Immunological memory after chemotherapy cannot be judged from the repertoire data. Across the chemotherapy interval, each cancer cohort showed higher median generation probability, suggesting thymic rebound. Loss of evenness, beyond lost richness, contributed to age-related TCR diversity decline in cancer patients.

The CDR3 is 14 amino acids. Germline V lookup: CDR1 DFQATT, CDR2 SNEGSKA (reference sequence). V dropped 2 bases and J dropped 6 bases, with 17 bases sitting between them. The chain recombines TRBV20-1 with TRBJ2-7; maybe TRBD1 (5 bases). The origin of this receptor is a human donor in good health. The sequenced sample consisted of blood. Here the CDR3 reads CSARSRQGIGEQYF. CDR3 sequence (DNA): TGCAGTGCTAGATCACGGCAGGGAATAGGCGAGCAGTACTTC.